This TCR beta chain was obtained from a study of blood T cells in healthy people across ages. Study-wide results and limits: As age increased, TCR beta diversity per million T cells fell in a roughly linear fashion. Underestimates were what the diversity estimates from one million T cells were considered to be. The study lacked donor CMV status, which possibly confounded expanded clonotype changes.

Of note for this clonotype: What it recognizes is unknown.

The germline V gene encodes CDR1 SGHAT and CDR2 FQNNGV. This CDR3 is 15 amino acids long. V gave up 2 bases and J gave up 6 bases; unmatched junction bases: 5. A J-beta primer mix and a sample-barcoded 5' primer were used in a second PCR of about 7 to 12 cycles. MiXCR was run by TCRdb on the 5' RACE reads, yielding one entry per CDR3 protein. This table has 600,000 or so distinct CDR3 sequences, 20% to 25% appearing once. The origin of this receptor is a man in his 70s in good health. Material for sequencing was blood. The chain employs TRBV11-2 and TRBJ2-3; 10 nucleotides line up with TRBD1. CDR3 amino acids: CASSLRQGAIDTQYF. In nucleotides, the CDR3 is TGTGCCAGCAGCTTAAGACAGGGGGCTATCGATACGCAGTATTTT.